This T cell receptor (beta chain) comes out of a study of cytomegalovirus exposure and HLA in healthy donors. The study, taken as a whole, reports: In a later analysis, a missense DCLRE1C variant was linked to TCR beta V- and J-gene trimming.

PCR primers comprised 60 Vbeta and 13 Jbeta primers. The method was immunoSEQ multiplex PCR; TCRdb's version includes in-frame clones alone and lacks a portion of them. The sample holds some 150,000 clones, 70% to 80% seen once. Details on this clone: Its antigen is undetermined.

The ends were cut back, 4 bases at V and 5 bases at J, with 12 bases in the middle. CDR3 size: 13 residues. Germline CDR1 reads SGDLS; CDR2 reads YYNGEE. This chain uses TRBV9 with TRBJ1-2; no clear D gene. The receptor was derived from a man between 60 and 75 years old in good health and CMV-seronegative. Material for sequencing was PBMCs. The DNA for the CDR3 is TGTGCCAGCAGCTCGCGGCCAGAGTATGGCTACACCTTC. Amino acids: CASSSRPEYGYTF.